This T cell receptor beta chain was documented in a study of blood T cells in healthy people across ages. A second PCR, run for roughly 7 to 11 cycles, used a sample-barcoded 5' primer plus a J-beta primer mix. TCRdb redid the calling of the 5' RACE reads with MiXCR, one entry per CDR3 protein. The table includes roughly 2 million distinct CDR3 sequences, around 50% detected once. V shed 6 bases and J shed 4 bases, with 18 bases lying between them. CDR3 length: 14 residues. CDR1 is DFQATT and CDR2 is SNEGSKA in the germline V gene (reference sequence). This sequence was found in a woman aged 40 to 55 in good health. Source material: blood. The rearrangement links TRBV20-1 to TRBJ1-2, with D unclear. Here the CDR3 DNA reads TGCAGTGCCATGCGTGGCGATTATACCTATGGCTACACCTTC. This gives the protein CSAMRGDYTYGYTF.